The TCR beta chain described here comes from a study of blood T cells in healthy people across ages. This CDR3 has 15 amino acids. Germline loops: CDR1 MDHEN, CDR2 SYDVKM. Deletions cut 1 base from V and 1 base from J, with 10 bases between. This clonotype came up a few times. The use of a sample-barcoded 5' primer and a J-beta primer mix characterized a second PCR of roughly 7 to 11 cycles. MiXCR was run by TCRdb on the 5' RACE reads, yielding one entry per CDR3 protein. In the table there are some 800,000 distinct CDR3 sequences, 25% of which are singletons. The same data also contributed to another study, on T cells of mothers and their children. Per that study: The data showed no persistent microchimeric T cell clones.

This receptor was taken from a boy aged 5-17 years in good health. J is TRBJ2-5 and V is TRBV28; TRBD1 might be the D (5 bases). The sample comprised blood. The CDR3 here is CASSLFQGLQETQYF. The CDR3 region has the DNA TGTGCCAGCAGTTTATTCCAGGGTCTCCAAGAGACCCAGTACTTC.